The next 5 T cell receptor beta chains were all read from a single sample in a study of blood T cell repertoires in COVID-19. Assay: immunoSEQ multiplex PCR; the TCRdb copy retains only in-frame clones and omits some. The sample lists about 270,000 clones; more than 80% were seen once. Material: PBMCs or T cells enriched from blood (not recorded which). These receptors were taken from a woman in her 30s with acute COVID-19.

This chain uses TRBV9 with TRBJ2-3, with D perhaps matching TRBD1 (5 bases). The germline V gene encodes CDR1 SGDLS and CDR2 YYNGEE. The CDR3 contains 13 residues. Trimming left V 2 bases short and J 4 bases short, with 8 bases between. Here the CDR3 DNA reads TGTGCCAGCAGCGTGCTAGGGGCAGATACGCAGTATTTT. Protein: CASSVLGADTQYF.

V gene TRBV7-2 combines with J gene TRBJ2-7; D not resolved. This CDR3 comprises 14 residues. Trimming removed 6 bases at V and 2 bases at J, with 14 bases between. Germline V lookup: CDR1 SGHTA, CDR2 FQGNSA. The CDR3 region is CASRYVAVTYEQYF. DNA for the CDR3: TGTGCCAGCAGATATGTGGCAGTTACCTACGAGCAGTACTTC.

The CDR3 here is CASSDPRQSSLGYGYTF. The CDR3 nucleotides read TGTGCCAGCAGTGATCCTAGACAGTCCAGCCTTGGCTATGGCTACACCTTC. The chain recombines TRBV2 with TRBJ1-2; D is perhaps TRBD1 (5 bases). The CDR3 sequence is 17 residues long. The germline CDR1 and CDR2 sequences are SNHLY and FYNNEI. The ends were cut back, 3 bases at V and 4 bases at J, with 21 bases in the middle. Using reference TRBV2 and TRBJ1-2 for the parts outside the CDR3, the full variable domain is EPEVTQTPSHQVTQMGQEVILRCVPISNHLYFYWYRQILGQKVEFLVSFYNNEISEKSEIFDDQFSVERPDGSNFTLKIRSTKLEDSAMYFCASSDPRQSSLGYGYTFGSGTRLTVV.

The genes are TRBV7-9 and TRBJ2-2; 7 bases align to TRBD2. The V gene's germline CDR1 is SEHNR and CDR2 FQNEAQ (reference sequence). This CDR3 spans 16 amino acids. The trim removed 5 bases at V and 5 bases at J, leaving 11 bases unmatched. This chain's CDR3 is CASSPLTSSSTGELFF. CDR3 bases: TGTGCCAGCAGCCCGCTGACTAGCTCGAGTACCGGGGAGCTGTTTTTT.

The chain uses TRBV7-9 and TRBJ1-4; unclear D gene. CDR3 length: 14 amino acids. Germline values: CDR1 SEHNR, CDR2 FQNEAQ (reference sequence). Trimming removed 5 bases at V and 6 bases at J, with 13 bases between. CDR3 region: CASSGPGLHEKLFF. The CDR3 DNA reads TGTGCCAGCAGCGGGCCTGGACTCCATGAAAAACTGTTTTTT. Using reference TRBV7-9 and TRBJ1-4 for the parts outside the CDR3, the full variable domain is DTGVSQNPRHKITKRGQNVTFRCDPISEHNRLYWYRQTLGQGPEFLTYFQNEAQLEKSRLLSDRFSAERPKGSFSTLEIQRTEQGDSAMYLCASSGPGLHEKLFFGSGTQLSVL.